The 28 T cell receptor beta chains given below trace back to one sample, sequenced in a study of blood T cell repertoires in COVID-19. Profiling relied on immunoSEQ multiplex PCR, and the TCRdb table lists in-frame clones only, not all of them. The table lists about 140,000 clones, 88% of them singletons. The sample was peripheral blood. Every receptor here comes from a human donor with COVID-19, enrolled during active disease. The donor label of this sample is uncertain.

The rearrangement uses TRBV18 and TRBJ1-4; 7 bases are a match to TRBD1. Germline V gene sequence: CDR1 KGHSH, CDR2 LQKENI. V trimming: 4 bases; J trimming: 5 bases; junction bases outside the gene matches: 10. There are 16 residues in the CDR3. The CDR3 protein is CASSLIPGQTNEKLFF. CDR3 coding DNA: TGTGCCAGCTCACTAATTCCGGGACAGACAAATGAAAAACTGTTTTTT.

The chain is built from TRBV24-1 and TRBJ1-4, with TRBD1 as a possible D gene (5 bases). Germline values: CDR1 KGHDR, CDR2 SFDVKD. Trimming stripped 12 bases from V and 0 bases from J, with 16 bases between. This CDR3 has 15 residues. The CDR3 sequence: CAPGETKATNEKLFF. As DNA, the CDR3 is TGTGCCCCGGGGGAGACAAAGGCAACTAATGAAAAACTGTTTTTT.

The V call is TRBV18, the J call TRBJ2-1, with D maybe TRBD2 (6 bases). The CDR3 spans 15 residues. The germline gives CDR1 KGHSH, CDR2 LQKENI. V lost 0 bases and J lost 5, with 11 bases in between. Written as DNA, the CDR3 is TGTGCCAGCTCACCACCGTTAGGGGAGGACAATGAGCAGTTCTTC. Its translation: CASSPPLGEDNEQFF.

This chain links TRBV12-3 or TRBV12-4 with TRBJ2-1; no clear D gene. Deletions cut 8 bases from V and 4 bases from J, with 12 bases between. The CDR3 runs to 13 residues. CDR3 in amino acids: CASVGRVYNEQFF. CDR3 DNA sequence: TGTGCCAGCGTGGGCAGAGTGTACAATGAGCAGTTCTTC.

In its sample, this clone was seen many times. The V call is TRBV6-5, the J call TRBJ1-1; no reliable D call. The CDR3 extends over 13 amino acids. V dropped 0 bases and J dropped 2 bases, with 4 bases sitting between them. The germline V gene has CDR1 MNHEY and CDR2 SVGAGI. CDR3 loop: CASSYSLNTEAFF. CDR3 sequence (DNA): TGTGCCAGCAGTTACTCACTTAACACTGAAGCTTTCTTT.

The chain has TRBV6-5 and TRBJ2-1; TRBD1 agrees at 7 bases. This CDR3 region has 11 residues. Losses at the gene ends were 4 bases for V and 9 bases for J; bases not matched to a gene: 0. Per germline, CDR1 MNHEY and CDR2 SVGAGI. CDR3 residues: CASSSGGEQFF. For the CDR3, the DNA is TGTGCCAGCAGTTCAGGGGGTGAGCAGTTCTTC.

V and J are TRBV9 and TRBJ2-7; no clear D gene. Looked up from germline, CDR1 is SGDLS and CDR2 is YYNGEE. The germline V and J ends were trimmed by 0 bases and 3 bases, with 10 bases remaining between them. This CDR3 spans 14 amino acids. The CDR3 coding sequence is TGTGCCAGCAGCGTAGCCCCCCAGGTCTACGAGCAGTACTTC. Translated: CASSVAPQVYEQYF.

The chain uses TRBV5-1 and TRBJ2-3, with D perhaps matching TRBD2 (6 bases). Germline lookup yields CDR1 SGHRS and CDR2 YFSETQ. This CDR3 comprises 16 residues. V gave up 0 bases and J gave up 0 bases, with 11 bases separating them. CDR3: CASSLGAGASTDTQYF. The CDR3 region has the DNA TGCGCCAGCAGCTTGGGAGCGGGTGCTAGCACAGATACGCAGTATTTT.

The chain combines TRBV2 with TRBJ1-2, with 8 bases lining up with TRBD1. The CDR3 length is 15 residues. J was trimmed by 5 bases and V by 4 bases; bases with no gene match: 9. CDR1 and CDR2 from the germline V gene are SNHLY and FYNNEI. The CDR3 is CASSADRGFPYGYTF. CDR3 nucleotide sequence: TGTGCCAGCAGTGCCGACAGGGGCTTTCCTTATGGCTACACCTTC.

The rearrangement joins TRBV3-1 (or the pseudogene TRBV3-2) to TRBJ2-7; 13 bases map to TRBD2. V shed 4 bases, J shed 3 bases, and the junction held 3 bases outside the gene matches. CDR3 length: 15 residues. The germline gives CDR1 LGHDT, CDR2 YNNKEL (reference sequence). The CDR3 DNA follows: TGTGCCAGCAGCCCACTAGCGGGGGGGCTCTACGAGCAGTACTTC. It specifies CASSPLAGGLYEQYF.

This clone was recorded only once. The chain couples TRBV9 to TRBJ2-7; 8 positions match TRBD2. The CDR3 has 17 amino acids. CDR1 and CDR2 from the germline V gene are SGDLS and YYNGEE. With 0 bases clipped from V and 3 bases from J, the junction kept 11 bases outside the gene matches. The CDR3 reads CASSVGQSERGYYEQYF. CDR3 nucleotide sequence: TGTGCCAGCAGCGTAGGTCAGTCCGAGCGGGGGTACTACGAGCAGTACTTC.

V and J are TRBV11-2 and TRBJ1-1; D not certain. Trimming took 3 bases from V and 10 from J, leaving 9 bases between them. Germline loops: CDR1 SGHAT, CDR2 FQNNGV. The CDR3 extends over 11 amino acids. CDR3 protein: CASSFGNRAFF. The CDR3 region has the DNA TGTGCCAGCAGCTTCGGGAATCGAGCTTTCTTT. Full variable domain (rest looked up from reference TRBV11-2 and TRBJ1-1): EAGVAQSPRYKIIEKRQSVAFWCNPISGHATLYWYQQILGQGPKLLIQFQNNGVVDDSQLPKDRFSAERLKGVDSTLKIQPAKLEDSAVYLCASSFGNRAFFGQGTRLTVV.

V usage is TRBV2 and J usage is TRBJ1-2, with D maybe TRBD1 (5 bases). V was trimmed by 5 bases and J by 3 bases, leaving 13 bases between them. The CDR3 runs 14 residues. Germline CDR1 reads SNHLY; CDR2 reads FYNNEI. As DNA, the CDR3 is TGTGCCAGCAGTCTCAGGGCTGGGGACTATGGCTACACCTTC. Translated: CASSLRAGDYGYTF.

This CDR3 is CASSLGGRERRPQETQYF. DNA of the CDR3: TGTGCCAGCAGCTTAGGCGGGAGGGAGCGGAGACCCCAAGAGACCCAGTACTTC. The chain has TRBV13 and TRBJ2-5; TRBD2 matches at 8 bases. The CDR3 consists of 18 residues. Germline V gives CDR1 PRHDT, CDR2 FYEKMQ (reference sequence). J gave up 1 base and V 0 bases, and 10 bases lay outside the gene matches.

In DNA form, the CDR3 reads TGTGCCAGCGCCCAGTCCCACCTCACAGATACGCAGTATTTT. Protein product: CASAQSHLTDTQYF. The chain employs TRBV2 and TRBJ2-3; D is unresolved. The CDR3 consists of 14 residues. V gave up 8 bases and J gave up 2 bases, with 14 bases separating them. The V gene's germline CDR1 is SNHLY and CDR2 FYNNEI.

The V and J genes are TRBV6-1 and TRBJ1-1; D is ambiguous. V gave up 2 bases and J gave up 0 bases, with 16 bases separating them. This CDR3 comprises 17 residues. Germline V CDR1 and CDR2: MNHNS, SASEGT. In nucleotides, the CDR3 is TGTGCCAGCAGTGAACTAGTAGGAGCTTACTTGAACACTGAAGCTTTCTTT. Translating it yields CASSELVGAYLNTEAFF.

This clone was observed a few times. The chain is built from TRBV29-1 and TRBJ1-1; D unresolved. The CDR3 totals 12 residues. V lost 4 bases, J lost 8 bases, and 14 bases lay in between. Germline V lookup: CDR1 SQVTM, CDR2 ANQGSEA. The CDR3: CSVGTLLGEAFF. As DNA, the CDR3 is TGCAGCGTTGGGACTCTGTTAGGAGAAGCTTTCTTT.

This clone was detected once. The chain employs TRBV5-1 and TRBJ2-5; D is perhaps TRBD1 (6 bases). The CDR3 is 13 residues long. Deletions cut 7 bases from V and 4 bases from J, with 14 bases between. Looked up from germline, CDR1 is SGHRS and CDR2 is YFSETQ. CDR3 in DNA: TGCGCCAGCCGGAGTGGGGGCGGAGAGACCCAGTACTTC. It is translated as CASRSGGGETQYF.

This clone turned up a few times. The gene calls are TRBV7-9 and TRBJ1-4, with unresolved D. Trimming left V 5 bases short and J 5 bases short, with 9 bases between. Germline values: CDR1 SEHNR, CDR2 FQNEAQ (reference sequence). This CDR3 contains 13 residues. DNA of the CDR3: TGTGCCAGCAGCCGAGGACTGAATGAAAAACTGTTTTTT. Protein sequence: CASSRGLNEKLFF.

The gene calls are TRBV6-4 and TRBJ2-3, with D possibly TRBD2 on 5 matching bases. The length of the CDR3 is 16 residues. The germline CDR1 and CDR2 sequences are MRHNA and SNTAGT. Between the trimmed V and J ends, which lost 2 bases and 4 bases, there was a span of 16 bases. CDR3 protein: CASSDTLGNGADTQYF. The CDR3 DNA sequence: TGTGCCAGCAGTGACACCCTGGGGAACGGGGCAGATACGCAGTATTTT.

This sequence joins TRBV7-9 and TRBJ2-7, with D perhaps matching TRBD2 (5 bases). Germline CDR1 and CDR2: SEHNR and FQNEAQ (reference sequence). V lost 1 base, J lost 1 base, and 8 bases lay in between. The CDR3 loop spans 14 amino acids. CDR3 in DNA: TGTGCCAGCAGCTTAGGGGAGATGTCCTACGAGCAGTACTTC. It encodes CASSLGEMSYEQYF.

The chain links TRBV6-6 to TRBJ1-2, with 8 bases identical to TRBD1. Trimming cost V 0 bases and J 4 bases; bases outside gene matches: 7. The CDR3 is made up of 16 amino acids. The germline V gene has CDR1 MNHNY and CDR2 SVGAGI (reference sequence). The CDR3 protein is CASSYSQGARSYGYTF. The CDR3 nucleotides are TGTGCCAGCAGTTACTCCCAGGGGGCACGAAGCTATGGCTACACCTTC.

The CDR3 DNA sequence: TGTGCCAGCAGCTTTAGTAGCCAGCCCCAGCATTTT. It codes for CASSFSSQPQHF. The gene calls are TRBV7-9 and TRBJ1-5; no firm D call. With 3 bases removed from V and 7 bases from J, the gap between germline ends came to 7 bases. This CDR3 has 12 amino acids. Per germline, CDR1 SEHNR and CDR2 FQNEAQ (reference sequence).

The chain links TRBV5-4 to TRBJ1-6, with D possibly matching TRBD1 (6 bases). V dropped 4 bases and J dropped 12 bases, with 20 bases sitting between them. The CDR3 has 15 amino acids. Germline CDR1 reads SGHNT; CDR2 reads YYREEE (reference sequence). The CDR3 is CASSRNRDIELPLHF. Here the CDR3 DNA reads TGTGCCAGCAGCAGGAACCGGGACATCGAATTACCCCTCCACTTT.

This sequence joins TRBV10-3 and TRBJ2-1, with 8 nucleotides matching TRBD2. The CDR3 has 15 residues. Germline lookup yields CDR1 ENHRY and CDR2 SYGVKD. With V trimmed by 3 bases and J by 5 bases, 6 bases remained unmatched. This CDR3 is CAISDETSGHNEQFF. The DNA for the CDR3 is TGTGCCATCAGTGACGAAACTAGCGGACACAATGAGCAGTTCTTC.

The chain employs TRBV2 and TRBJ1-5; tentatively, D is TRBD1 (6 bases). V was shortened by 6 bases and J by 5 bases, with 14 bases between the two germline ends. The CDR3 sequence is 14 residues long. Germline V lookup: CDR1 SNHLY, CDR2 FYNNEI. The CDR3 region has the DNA TGTGCCAGCAGCCAGACAGGACCCGATCAGCCCCAGCATTTT. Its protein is CASSQTGPDQPQHF.

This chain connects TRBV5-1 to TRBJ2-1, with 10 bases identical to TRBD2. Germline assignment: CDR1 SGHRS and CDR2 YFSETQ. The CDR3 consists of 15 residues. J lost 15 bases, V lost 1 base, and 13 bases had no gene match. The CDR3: CASSLRGGLAGDLFF. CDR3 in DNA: TGCGCCAGCAGCTTGCGGGGGGGGCTAGCGGGAGACCTGTTCTTC.

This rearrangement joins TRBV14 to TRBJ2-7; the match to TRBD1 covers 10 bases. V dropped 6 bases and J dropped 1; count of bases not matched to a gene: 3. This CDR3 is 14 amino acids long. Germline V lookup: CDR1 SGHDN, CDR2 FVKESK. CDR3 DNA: TGTGCCAGCAGTCGACAGGGGGCGTCCTACGAGCAGTACTTC. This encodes CASSRQGASYEQYF.